The clone carrying this T cell receptor (beta chain) turned up a few times. The antigen is unknown. CD25-based Treg depletion was applied to purified naive CD4+ T cells. TCRdb re-derived calls from the 5' RACE reads in MiXCR, one entry per CDR3 protein. The data contain about 62,000 distinct CDR3 sequences, under 35% of them seen just once; the ten biggest clones take up over 2%. The CDR3 consists of 15 residues. Germline V gives CDR1 SGHVS, CDR2 FQNEAQ. Trimming pared 1 base from V and 0 bases from J, leaving 6 bases between. Study findings and constraints: Tumor Tregs overlapped most with tumor, then blood, naive CD4+ cells.

The TCR was taken from a female donor with breast cancer. This sequence joins TRBV7-8 and TRBJ1-4, with D hard to call. The material sequenced was tumor-infiltrating naive CD4+ T cells sorted from the breast tumor. Subset reported: naive CD4+ T cells, CD4+CD45RA+CD25-. The CDR3 protein is CASSLVSATNEKLFF. CDR3 sequence (DNA): TGTGCCAGCAGCTTAGTGTCCGCAACTAATGAAAAACTGTTTTTT.